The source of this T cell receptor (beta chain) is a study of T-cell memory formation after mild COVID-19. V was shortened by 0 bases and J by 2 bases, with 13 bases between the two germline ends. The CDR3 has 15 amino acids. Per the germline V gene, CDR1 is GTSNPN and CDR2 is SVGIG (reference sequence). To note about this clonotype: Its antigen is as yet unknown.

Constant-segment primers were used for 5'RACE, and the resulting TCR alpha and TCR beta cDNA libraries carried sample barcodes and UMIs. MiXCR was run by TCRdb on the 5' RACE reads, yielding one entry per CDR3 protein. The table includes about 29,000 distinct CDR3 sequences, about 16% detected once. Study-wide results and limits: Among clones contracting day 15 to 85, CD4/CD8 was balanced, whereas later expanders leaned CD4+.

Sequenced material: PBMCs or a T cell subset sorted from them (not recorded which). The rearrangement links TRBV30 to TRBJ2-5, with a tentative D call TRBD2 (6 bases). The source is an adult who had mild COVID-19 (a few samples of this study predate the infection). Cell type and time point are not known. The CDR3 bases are TGTGCCTGGAGTGTAGGGTTGGGGGGACAAGAGACCCAGTACTTC. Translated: CAWSVGLGGQETQYF.